The 8 T cell receptor beta chains listed next were all sequenced from one sample in a study of beta chain features in type 1 diabetes. The investigators reverse transcribed all of the isolated RNA, so they sequenced expressed TCRB transcripts. The repertoire was sequenced with immunoSEQ multiplex PCR; TCRdb's copy has only in-frame clones and lacks some. The table lists about 27,000 clones, around 54% of them singletons, with 1.4% to 1.5% in the top ten. The antigens for these receptors are not known. Study-level findings and limits: Across all four CD4+ subsets, people with type 1 diabetes showed modestly shorter TCRB CDR3s.

Source material: Tregs from blood. The receptors derive from a woman between 18 and 30 years old with type 1 diabetes.

The chain combines TRBV2 with TRBJ2-1; TRBD2 agrees at 7 bases. Germline lookup yields CDR1 SNHLY and CDR2 FYNNEI. V lost 1 base and J lost 8; bases outside the gene matches: 20. The CDR3 is 19 residues long. The CDR3 protein is CASSEGGGTIGGRRDEQFF. The DNA for the CDR3 is TGTGCCAGCAGTGAAGGGGGGGGGACTATTGGCGGGAGAAGGGATGAGCAGTTCTTC.

This clone was picked up a small number of times. CDR3 sequence: CASSLRGRGYEQYF. CDR3 coding DNA: TGTGCCAGCAGTTTGCGCGGCAGGGGCTACGAGCAGTACTTC. The rearrangement joins TRBV28 to TRBJ2-7; D possibly corresponds to TRBD1 (6 bases). The CDR3 is made up of 14 amino acids. CDR1 is MDHEN and CDR2 is SYDVKM in the germline V gene. Trimming took 3 bases from V and 3 from J, leaving 12 bases between them.

On this clone: Germline is not matched at one junction end, which may reflect a read error. The DNA for the CDR3 is TGTGCCAGCAGTTCCGGGACTAGCGGGATAGGGGTCTTC. Protein sequence: CASSSGTSGIGVF. The chain joins TRBV2 to TRBJ2-1, with TRBD2 matching over 13 bases. Germline V gene sequence: CDR1 SNHLY, CDR2 FYNNEI. This CDR3 has 13 residues.

The rearrangement links TRBV18 to TRBJ1-3; weak D call: TRBD1 (5 bases). Trimming removed 9 bases at V and 7 bases at J, with 19 bases between. The germline V gene encodes CDR1 KGHSH and CDR2 LQKENI. CDR3 size: 14 residues. Written as DNA, the CDR3 is TGTGCCAGTCGAGACCGACAGCTTGGGAACACCATATATTTT. Its translation is CASRDRQLGNTIYF.

The V call is TRBV19, the J call TRBJ2-7, with 9 bases that match TRBD2. In germline, CDR1 is LNHDA, CDR2 SQIVND (reference sequence). V was clipped by 3 bases and J by 0 bases; unmatched bases: 6. The CDR3 runs 16 residues. CDR3 DNA sequence: TGTGCCAGTAGTATGGGTAGCGGGAGCAGCTCCTACGAGCAGTACTTC. Translated, it gives CASSMGSGSSSYEQYF.

There are a few counts of this clone. This rearrangement joins TRBV7-9 to TRBJ2-2, with TRBD2 matching over 10 bases. CDR3 length: 18 amino acids. From germline, CDR1 is SEHNR and CDR2 FQNEAQ (reference sequence). Unmatched junction bases numbered 9, after V lost 1 base and J lost 4 bases. In DNA form, the CDR3 reads TGTGCCAGCAGCTTAGAAGTTGCTAGCGGGAGTACCACCGGGGAGCTGTTTTTT. It codes for CASSLEVASGSTTGELFF.

On this clone itself: In this CDR3 the conserved last residue, phenylalanine or tryptophan, is missing, so a read error is likely. It is unclear where the CDR3 begins or ends on the DNA, so no DNA is shown, and the CDR3 is as TCRdb lists it. The rearrangement links TRBV4-1 to TRBJ2-3; the table's D call of TRBD1 was not tested on the DNA. CDR1 and CDR2 (germline): MGHRA, YSYEKL. Inclusive of both ends, the CDR3 amounts to 14 amino acids. The CDR3 here is CASSHPVEDRVSVD.

The chain couples TRBV7-9 to TRBJ2-5; tentative D call: TRBD1 (6 bases). The V end lost 1 base, the J end lost 1 base, and 10 bases lay between the germline ends. CDR1 and CDR2 (germline): SEHNR, FQNEAQ (reference sequence). CDR3 size: 15 residues. CDR3 sequence: CASSLVAQGQETQYF. The CDR3 DNA reads TGTGCCAGCAGCTTAGTAGCACAGGGCCAAGAGACCCAGTACTTC.